This T cell receptor beta chain was identified during a study of shared clonotypes between healthy human individuals. Concerning this clone itself: The antigen is unknown.

General observations from the study: There were few donors, and this limited the genetic and exposure-history diversity represented.

Produced via immunoSEQ multiplex PCR; TCRdb's table is partial and in-frame only. The table lists around 2,000,000 clones, approximately 95% of them singletons. Naive-designated CD8 cells lacked CD45RO, were positively enriched for CCR7, and omitted terminally differentiated effector memory CD45RA+ cells. The source of this sequence is a man younger than 30 in good health. The sequenced sample was naive CD8+ T cells sorted from blood.

Written as DNA, the CDR3 is TGCGCCAGCAGCCAAGAGTTGAATCCGGGAGAGGGGAACAATGAGCAGTTCTTC. This gives the protein CASSQELNPGEGNNEQFF. The gene calls are TRBV4-3 and TRBJ2-1, with a tentative D call TRBD2 (6 bases). The CDR3 has 18 amino acids. V was shortened by 0 bases and J by 5 bases, with 20 bases between the two germline ends. CDR1 is LGHNA and CDR2 is YSLEER in the germline V gene.